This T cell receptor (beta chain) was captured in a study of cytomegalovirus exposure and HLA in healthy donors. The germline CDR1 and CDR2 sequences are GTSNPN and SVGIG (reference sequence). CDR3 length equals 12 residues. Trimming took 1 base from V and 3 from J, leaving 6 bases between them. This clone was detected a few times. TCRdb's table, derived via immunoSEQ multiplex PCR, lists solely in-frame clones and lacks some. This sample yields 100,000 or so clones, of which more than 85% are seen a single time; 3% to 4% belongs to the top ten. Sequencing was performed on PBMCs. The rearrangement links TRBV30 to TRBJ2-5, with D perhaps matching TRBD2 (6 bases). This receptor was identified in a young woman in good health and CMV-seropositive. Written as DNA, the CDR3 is TGTGCCTGGAGTGGGGGGGAAGAGACCCAGTACTTC. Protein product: CAWSGGEETQYF.